This T cell receptor (beta chain) was sequenced for a study of beta chain features in type 1 diabetes. One heparinised blood draw averaging about 116 mL was given by each donor. Comment on this clone: The target antigen is unknown.

Whole-study results and caveats: PCR, the amplification step, might favor shorter templates, equally in patients and controls. More deletions and fewer insertions at VDJ junctions were found in patients with type 1 diabetes. It was not settled here whether HLA type affects TCRB rearrangement.

CDR1 is MDHEN and CDR2 is SYDVKM in the germline V gene. The ends were cut back, 3 bases at V and 4 bases at J, with 7 bases in the middle. The CDR3 has 13 amino acids. The investigators reverse transcribed all of the isolated RNA, so they sequenced expressed TCRB transcripts. This table comes from immunoSEQ multiplex PCR, and its TCRdb copy is limited to in-frame clones, with some not included. The data hold over 120,000 clones, with less than 11% observed a single time. Sequenced input: naive CD4+ T cells from blood. The clonotype originates from a young man in good health. The chain has TRBV28 and TRBJ1-5, with unresolved D. The CDR3 sequence is CASSLIRNQPQHF. The CDR3 DNA is TGTGCCAGCAGTTTGATTCGGAATCAGCCCCAGCATTTT.